One and the same sample provided the 13 T cell receptor beta chains below, sequenced in a study of OX40 agonist ivuxolimab in advanced cancers. TCRdb keeps only in-frame clones here, not all; method: immunoSEQ multiplex PCR. The table records 100,000 or so clones, 90% to 96% of them present only once. The material sequenced was CD4+ or CD8+ T cells sorted from blood, taken in a trial of the OX40 agonist ivuxolimab. These receptors were obtained from an adult with an advanced solid tumor such as melanoma, head and neck, liver or kidney cancer.

The rearrangement links TRBV27 to TRBJ2-3, with 11 positions matching TRBD2. Trimming at V came to 5 bases and at J to 0 bases, leaving 13 bases not matched to a gene. This CDR3 is built from 19 residues. The germline CDR1 and CDR2 sequences are MNHEY and SMNVEV (reference sequence). CDR3 sequence reads: CASSPLPGLAEPSTDTQYF. As DNA, the CDR3 is TGTGCCAGCAGTCCCCTCCCGGGACTAGCGGAGCCTAGCACAGATACGCAGTATTTT.

This chain joins TRBV5-6 and TRBJ2-7; no definite D call. V lost 0 bases to trimming and J lost 1 base, with 5 bases between them. The CDR3 has 13 amino acids. Germline lookup yields CDR1 SGHDT and CDR2 YYEEEE. The CDR3, as DNA: TGTGCCAGCAGCTTGGCCCAGTCCTACGAGCAGTACTTC. Its translation: CASSLAQSYEQYF.

This rearrangement joins TRBV2 to TRBJ2-3, with 11 bases that match TRBD2. The CDR3 totals 17 residues. Germline V CDR1 and CDR2: SNHLY, FYNNEI. V lost 2 bases to trimming and J lost 7 bases; unmatched junction nucleotides: 11. The CDR3 here is CASSEPLSGGAVYTQYF. The CDR3 DNA reads as TGTGCCAGCAGTGAACCCCTTAGCGGGGGGGCCGTGTATACGCAGTATTTT.

The chain is built from TRBV25-1 and TRBJ2-5; D is ambiguous. The CDR3 runs 12 residues. The germline V gene has CDR1 MGHDK and CDR2 SYGVNS. Between the trimmed V and J ends, which lost 7 bases and 5 bases, there was a span of 11 bases. CDR3 bases: TGTGCCAGCAATTTGGACGGGGAGACCCAGTACTTC. Translation gives CASNLDGETQYF.

The chain is built from TRBV6-6 and TRBJ1-5; possible D gene TRBD1, 5 bases. The CDR3 contains 13 residues. The germline CDR1 and CDR2 sequences are MNHNY and SVGAGI (reference sequence). Trimming left V 8 bases short and J 0 bases short, with 8 bases between. As DNA, the CDR3 is TGTGCCAGCGGGACCTATAGCAATCAGCCCCAGCATTTT. Translated: CASGTYSNQPQHF.

This CDR3 reads CASSQEMGKNIQYF. Here the CDR3 DNA reads TGTGCCAGCAGCCAAGAAATGGGTAAAAACATTCAGTACTTC. The V and J genes are TRBV4-2 and TRBJ2-4; D remains unclear. The CDR3 consists of 14 residues. V was cut by 0 bases and J by 4 bases, with 7 bases left in between. Germline CDR1 and CDR2: LGHNA and YNFKEQ.

V and J are TRBV28 and TRBJ2-7; D could derive from TRBD1 or TRBD2 (5 bases each). From germline, CDR1 is MDHEN and CDR2 SYDVKM. The CDR3 runs to 16 residues. Trimming removed 3 bases from V and 4 bases from J, with 19 bases in between. In DNA form, the CDR3 reads TGTGCCAGCAGTTTCCCCGCTAGCCCGCAGGGTTACGAGCAGTACTTC. Translation: CASSFPASPQGYEQYF. Based on the CDR3 plus reference TRBV28 and TRBJ2-7, the full variable domain is DVKVTQSSRYLVKRTGEKVFLECVQDMDHENMFWYRQDPGLGLRLIYFSYDVKMKEKGDIPEGYSVSREKKERFSLILESASTNQTSMYLCASSFPASPQGYEQYFGPGTRLTVT.

The V call is TRBV2, the J call TRBJ1-2; D uncertain. The CDR3 loop spans 13 amino acids. Germline CDR1 reads SNHLY; CDR2 reads FYNNEI. V was trimmed by 3 bases and J by 2 bases, leaving 7 bases between them. The DNA of the CDR3 is TGTGCCAGCAGTGAGTTCCGAAACTATGGCTACACCTTC. It is translated as CASSEFRNYGYTF. Based on the CDR3 plus reference TRBV2 and TRBJ1-2, the full variable domain is EPEVTQTPSHQVTQMGQEVILRCVPISNHLYFYWYRQILGQKVEFLVSFYNNEISEKSEIFDDQFSVERPDGSNFTLKIRSTKLEDSAMYFCASSEFRNYGYTFGSGTRLTVV.

This clone occurred once. The genes are TRBV11-3 and TRBJ2-5; TRBD2 aligns across 8 bases. In germline, CDR1 is SGHNT, CDR2 YENEEA. The CDR3 consists of 15 residues. V lost 5 bases to trimming and J lost 5 bases; unmatched junction nucleotides: 10. The CDR3 region is CASSRRQAGDETQYF. For the CDR3, the DNA is TGTGCCAGCAGCAGGCGACAAGCGGGAGACGAGACCCAGTACTTC.

The chain carries TRBV25-1 and TRBJ1-1; D perhaps matches TRBD1 (5 bases). The CDR3 is 15 amino acids. V shed 1 base and J shed 2 bases, with 11 bases lying between them. Germline CDR1 MGHDK, CDR2 SYGVNS. The CDR3 DNA reads as TGTGCCAGCAGTGAATTCTCCAGGGTTAACACTGAAGCTTTCTTT. Protein product: CASSEFSRVNTEAFF. Filled out from reference TRBV25-1 and TRBJ1-1, the complete variable domain reads EADIYQTPRYLVIGTGKKITLECSQTMGHDKMYWYQQDPGMELHLIHYSYGVNSTEKGDLSSESTVSRIRTEHFPLTLESARPSHTSQYLCASSEFSRVNTEAFFGQGTRLTVV.

Concerning this clone: In the same sample, other DNA sequences code for this CDR3. The rearrangement links TRBV9 to TRBJ2-1; 10 bases map to TRBD2. V lost 0 bases to trimming and J lost 5 bases; unmatched junction nucleotides: 2. Germline-derived CDR1 and CDR2 are SGDLS and YYNGEE. The CDR3 spans 15 residues. The CDR3 DNA is TGTGCCAGCAGCGTAGGGCTAGCGGGAGACAATGAGCAGTTCTTC. This sequence encodes CASSVGLAGDNEQFF.

This clone was picked up one time. This sequence joins TRBV2 and TRBJ2-3, with D hard to call. The CDR3 covers 10 residues. V lost 4 bases to trimming and J lost 12 bases, with 8 bases between them. CDR1 SNHLY and CDR2 FYNNEI come from the germline V gene. CDR3 nucleotide sequence: TGTGCCAGCAGTGCAACCCACCAGTATTTT. Encoded protein: CASSATHQYF.

The CDR3 DNA follows: TGCGCCAGCAGTGAGACAGAAGCCTACAATGAGCAGTTCTTC. This encodes CASSETEAYNEQFF. The gene calls are TRBV10-1 and TRBJ2-1, with D hard to call. This CDR3 is built from 14 residues. Trimming pared 2 bases from V and 2 bases from J, leaving 7 bases between. The germline gives CDR1 WNHNN, CDR2 SYGVQD (reference sequence).